This T cell receptor beta chain was obtained from a study of blood T cell repertoires in COVID-19. Whole-study context: Researchers got acute and convalescent COVID-19 samples from the United States, Italy and Spain. The analysed material was cDNA or gDNA that came from T cells, B-cell-depleted T cells, or PBMCs.

The J segment lost 4 bases and the V segment lost 1 base, leaving 7 bases of the junction unmatched. CDR3 length equals 16 residues. Germline CDR1 is LGHDT and CDR2 is YNNKEL (reference sequence). Libraries were prepared by immunoSEQ multiplex PCR; TCRdb keeps only in-frame clonotypes and omits some of them. The sample contains around 140,000 clones, about nine tenths of which appear only once. The sequencing sample was made of peripheral blood. The J gene is TRBJ1-1, the V gene TRBV3-1 (or the pseudogene TRBV3-2), with TRBD1 matching over 9 bases. This clonotype was obtained from a human donor with COVID-19, enrolled during active disease. The donor label of this sample is uncertain. For the CDR3, the DNA is TGTGCCAGCAGCCAAGTCCGGACAGGGGCATTCACTGAAGCTTTCTTT. Protein sequence: CASSQVRTGAFTEAFF.